What follows are 13 T cell receptor beta chains derived from one specimen sequenced in a study of control samples from healthy donors and cancer patients. Libraries were prepared by immunoSEQ multiplex PCR; TCRdb keeps only in-frame clonotypes and omits some of them. The sample carries 60,000 or so clones, roughly 88% recorded once. The sequenced sample was blood. The receptors were sampled from a middle-aged man in good health.

V is TRBV7-2 and J is TRBJ2-7; 9 bases align to TRBD2. Germline lookup yields CDR1 SGHTA and CDR2 FQGNSA. The V gene end was trimmed by 1 base and the J gene end by 5 bases; junction bases not matched to a gene: 18. The CDR3 has 19 amino acids. CDR3 DNA sequence: TGTGCCAGCAGCTTAGGTGGGGCGGGAGGGCTTATGCTTTTACACGAGCAGTACTTC. It encodes CASSLGGAGGLMLLHEQYF.

The V call is TRBV27, the J call TRBJ2-7; TRBD1 matches 7 bases. The ends lost 6 bases at V and 3 bases at J; junction bases unmatched: 2. The germline CDR1 and CDR2 sequences are MNHEY and SMNVEV (reference sequence). CDR3 length: 12 residues. CDR3 sequence (DNA): TGTGCCAGCAGGGGACAGATCTACGAGCAGTACTTC. Amino acids: CASRGQIYEQYF.

The chain joins TRBV2 to TRBJ2-3; 9 bases match TRBD2. The length of the CDR3 is 17 residues. After removal of 2 bases from V and 1 base from J, the junction contained 7 bases not matched to a gene. Germline CDR1 reads SNHLY; CDR2 reads FYNNEI. The CDR3 loop is CASSESAGGPGTDTQYF. CDR3 DNA: TGTGCCAGCAGTGAATCGGCGGGAGGGCCTGGCACAGATACGCAGTATTTT.

This sequence joins TRBV18 and TRBJ2-2; no reliable D call. The length of the CDR3 is 16 residues. The germline CDR1 and CDR2 sequences are KGHSH and LQKENI. Trimming took off 0 bases at V and 2 bases at J, with 10 bases between the two ends. The CDR3 is CASSPPRANNTGELFF. The CDR3 region has the DNA TGTGCCAGCTCACCACCTAGGGCGAACAACACCGGGGAGCTGTTTTTT.

The chain couples TRBV2 to TRBJ1-6; D is possibly TRBD1 (5 bases). V was shortened by 5 bases and J by 1 base, with 6 bases between the two germline ends. CDR1 and CDR2 from the germline V gene are SNHLY and FYNNEI. This CDR3 has 14 amino acids. The CDR3 nucleotides read TGTGCCAGCAGTACAGGATCCTATAATTCACCCCTCCACTTT. Translation: CASSTGSYNSPLHF. The variable domain in full, completed from reference TRBV2 and TRBJ1-6, reads EPEVTQTPSHQVTQMGQEVILRCVPISNHLYFYWYRQILGQKVEFLVSFYNNEISEKSEIFDDQFSVERPDGSNFTLKIRSTKLEDSAMYFCASSTGSYNSPLHFGNGTRLTVT.

V and J are TRBV28 and TRBJ1-5; D may be TRBD1 (5 bases). The CDR3 length is 12 residues. Trimming stripped 7 bases from V and 4 bases from J, with 8 bases between. Germline V gives CDR1 MDHEN, CDR2 SYDVKM. The CDR3 here is CASIGGNQPQHF. CDR3 nucleotides: TGTGCCAGCATTGGGGGAAATCAGCCCCAGCATTTT. The full variable domain, with the rest looked up from reference TRBV28 and TRBJ1-5, is DVKVTQSSRYLVKRTGEKVFLECVQDMDHENMFWYRQDPGLGLRLIYFSYDVKMKEKGDIPEGYSVSREKKERFSLILESASTNQTSMYLCASIGGNQPQHFGDGTRLSIL.

This chain joins TRBV6-5 and TRBJ2-2; D ambiguous. This CDR3 region has 15 residues. The ends were cut back, 8 bases at V and 5 bases at J, with 18 bases in the middle. Per the germline V gene, CDR1 is MNHEY and CDR2 is SVGAGI. The chain's CDR3 is CASGRMGSMTGELFF. The DNA of the CDR3 is TGTGCCAGCGGCCGAATGGGTAGTATGACCGGGGAGCTGTTTTTT.

This chain uses TRBV6-5 with TRBJ1-5; D gene unclear. Germline CDR1 is MNHEY and CDR2 is SVGAGI. CDR3 length equals 12 residues. Trimming took 6 bases from V and 8 from J, leaving 11 bases between them. The CDR3 nucleotides are TGTGCCAGCAGAACGCCTGGGGAGCCCCAGCATTTT. Translated, it gives CASRTPGEPQHF.

The chain's CDR3 is CASSPDRARGNYGYTF. CDR3 DNA sequence: TGTGCCAGCAGCCCGGACAGGGCTCGAGGAAACTATGGCTACACCTTC. The chain has TRBV5-5 and TRBJ1-2; 8 nucleotides align to TRBD1. Germline values: CDR1 SGHKS, CDR2 YYEKEE (reference sequence). V was clipped by 4 bases and J by 2 bases; unmatched bases: 10. This CDR3 region has 16 residues.

The rearrangement uses TRBV6-1 and TRBJ1-1; D gene unclear. The germline V and J ends were trimmed by 2 bases and 0 bases, with 7 bases remaining between them. The CDR3 has 14 amino acids. CDR1 is MNHNS and CDR2 is SASEGT in the germline V gene. This CDR3 reads CASSESRMNTEAFF. In DNA, the CDR3 is TGTGCCAGCAGTGAAAGTAGGATGAACACTGAAGCTTTCTTT.

The CDR3 DNA sequence: TGTGCCAGCAGCCCGGACCCTGGAAACACCATATATTTT. Encoded protein: CASSPDPGNTIYF. The chain employs TRBV3-1 (or the pseudogene TRBV3-2) and TRBJ1-3, with D hard to call. V lost 4 bases and J lost 2, with 6 bases in between. In germline, CDR1 is LGHDT, CDR2 YNNKEL (reference sequence). The CDR3 totals 13 residues.

The V gene is TRBV6-5, the J gene TRBJ2-7, with 8 bases that match TRBD1. The length of the CDR3 is 15 residues. V was clipped by 6 bases and J by 2 bases; unmatched bases: 9. Germline assignment: CDR1 MNHEY and CDR2 SVGAGI. CDR3 bases: TGTGCCAGCAGGGATTTAGACAGGGGTCCCTACGAGCAGTACTTC. It is translated as CASRDLDRGPYEQYF.

In this sample, this clone turned up a few times. This sequence joins TRBV5-1 and TRBJ1-5; D gene ambiguous. V was shortened by 0 bases and J by 6 bases, with 7 bases between the two germline ends. This CDR3 comprises 13 residues. Germline CDR1 is SGHRS and CDR2 is YFSETQ. DNA of the CDR3: TGCGCCAGCAGCTTGGTGTGGGGTCAGCCCCAGCATTTT. It encodes CASSLVWGQPQHF.